The clone carrying this T cell receptor (beta chain) appeared once. Its antigen is still unknown. The CDR3 loop spans 15 amino acids. Looked up from germline, CDR1 is SGHTA and CDR2 is FQGTGA. Unmatched junction bases numbered 2, after V lost 3 bases and J lost 4 bases. This sample is drawn from a study of cytomegalovirus exposure and HLA in healthy donors. Whole-study context: Counted in an early data release were about 85 million unique TCRs from HLA-typed donors.

In the PCR, 60 Vbeta and 13 Jbeta primers were used. TCRdb's copy holds only in-frame clones and misses some; the assay was immunoSEQ multiplex PCR. The table records some 150,000 clones, about three quarters of them present only once. Regarding the study as a whole: One cluster of highly shared sequence variants probably arose as a sequencing artifact. Through in vitro validation, three CMV-associated chains were shown to be specific for CMV antigens.

The source is a female donor in good health and CMV-seropositive. Specimen: PBMCs. This chain uses TRBV7-3 with TRBJ2-3; 12 bases agree with TRBD2. Here the CDR3 reads CASSFLAGGPDTQYF. The CDR3 coding sequence is TGTGCCAGCAGCTTTCTAGCGGGGGGGCCAGATACGCAGTATTTT.